The 9 T cell receptor beta chains below were found in one sample sequenced in a study of blood T cells in healthy people across ages. A sample-barcoded 5' primer and a J-beta primer mix were used in a second PCR of about 7 to 11 cycles. One entry per CDR3 protein results from TCRdb running MiXCR on the 5' RACE reads. This table holds 700,000 to 900,000 distinct CDR3 sequences, 20% to 30% found once. This same sample was also part of a study on T cells of mothers and their children.

The sequencing input was blood. The receptor source for this set is a boy aged 5-17 years in good health.

This clonotype has a handful of counts. The chain employs TRBV2 and TRBJ2-2; TRBD2 might be the D (5 bases). CDR3 length equals 13 residues. Germline V gene lookup returns CDR1 SNHLY and CDR2 FYNNEI. The V gene lost 6 bases and the J gene lost 6 bases, with 11 bases spanning the gap. The CDR3 here is CASSLAASGELFF. The CDR3 DNA reads as TGTGCCAGCAGCCTAGCCGCTTCCGGGGAGCTGTTTTTT.

The chain couples TRBV7-9 to TRBJ1-2; D is uncertain. Trimming removed 3 bases from V and 6 bases from J, with 11 bases in between. Germline loops: CDR1 SEHNR, CDR2 FQNEAQ (reference sequence). The CDR3 has 13 residues. CDR3 region: CASSLSGANGYTF. As DNA, the CDR3 is TGTGCCAGCAGCTTGAGCGGAGCCAATGGCTACACCTTC.

The V call is TRBV5-1, the J call TRBJ2-6; no firm D call. Germline CDR1 reads SGHRS; CDR2 reads YFSETQ. The CDR3 runs to 17 residues. Trimming cost V 0 bases and J 0 bases, with 10 bases left between them. The CDR3, as DNA: TGCGCCAGCAGCTTGGGTATCGGGTACTCTGGGGCCAACGTCCTGACTTTC. Translated, it gives CASSLGIGYSGANVLTF. The variable domain in full, with the rest retrieved from reference TRBV5-1 and TRBJ2-6, is KAGVTQTPRYLIKTRGQQVTLSCSPISGHRSVSWYQQTPGQGLQFLFEYFSETQRNKGNFPGRFSGRQFSNSRSEMNVSTLELGDSALYLCASSLGIGYSGANVLTFGAGSRLTVL.

This clonotype was detected a few times. The chain employs TRBV2 and TRBJ2-5; maybe TRBD1 (5 bases). The J call may be in error: the DNA end matches TRBJ2-1 better. Germline CDR1 is SNHLY and CDR2 is FYNNEI. The CDR3 is made up of 14 amino acids. Here the CDR3 reads CASTYLGASNEQFF. Here the CDR3 DNA reads TGTGCCAGCACCTACCTAGGGGCAAGCAATGAGCAGTTCTTC.

This clonotype was seen a few times. This chain links TRBV2 with TRBJ2-1; maybe TRBD1 (6 bases). Matching the DNA end better, TRBJ2-7 makes the J call doubtful. CDR3 length: 13 amino acids. Germline CDR1 is SNHLY and CDR2 is FYNNEI. The CDR3 bases are TGTGCCAGCCTCCGGGCCAGGGGCCACGAGCAGTACTTC. It is translated as CASLRARGHEQYF.

The chain has TRBV18 and TRBJ2-5, with D possibly called TRBD1 or TRBD2 (5 bases each). Germline V lookup: CDR1 KGHSH, CDR2 LQKENI. The CDR3 contains 16 residues. V lost 3 bases, J lost 4 bases, and 18 bases lay in between. CDR3 sequence reads: CASSPDPSGTGETQYF. The DNA for the CDR3 is TGTGCCAGCTCACCCGATCCTTCAGGGACCGGAGAGACCCAGTACTTC.

The sample holds a few counts of this clonotype. This rearrangement joins TRBV9 to TRBJ1-1; no clear D gene. The V end was cut by 4 bases, the J end by 7 bases, with 11 bases between. The CDR3 runs to 12 residues. From germline, CDR1 is SGDLS and CDR2 YYNGEE. CDR3 protein: CASSPPDGEAFF. The CDR3 coding sequence is TGTGCCAGCAGCCCACCGGACGGTGAAGCTTTCTTT.

A few counts support this clonotype. The CDR3 coding sequence is TGCAGCGTTGAGCCCCGGGGCCACAATGAGCAGTTCTTC. Amino acids: CSVEPRGHNEQFF. The V call is TRBV29-1, the J call TRBJ2-1; D may correspond to TRBD1 or TRBD2 (5 bases each). The germline V gene has CDR1 SQVTM and CDR2 ANQGSEA. The ends were cut back, 3 bases at V and 5 bases at J, with 11 bases in the middle. This CDR3 has 13 residues.

The CDR3 sequence: CASGAGGGREDTQYF. In nucleotides, the CDR3 is TGTGCCAGCGGAGCCGGGGGGGGGCGAGAGGATACGCAGTATTTT. The V call is TRBV25-1, the J call TRBJ2-3, with 8 positions matching TRBD2. Trimming at V came to 8 bases and at J to 6 bases, leaving 13 bases not matched to a gene. CDR3 size: 15 residues. Germline CDR1 reads MGHDK; CDR2 reads SYGVNS.